This TCR beta chain was captured in a study of blood T cell repertoires in COVID-19. Germline trimming cut 6 bases from V and 2 bases from J; bases unmatched to any gene: 5. The germline gives CDR1 SGHRS, CDR2 YFSETQ. CDR3 length: 14 residues. Assay used: immunoSEQ multiplex PCR; TCRdb lists only in-frame clones, some missing. The repertoire consists of approximately 80,000 clones, with around 87% occurring once and the leading ten covering over 5%. This clonotype was sampled from a man aged 40-55 years with acute or convalescent COVID-19. The J gene is TRBJ2-1, the V gene TRBV5-1, with TRBD2 matching over 7 bases. Sequencing was carried out using peripheral blood. CDR3 amino acids: CASTAGEPYNEQFF. The CDR3 nucleotides are TGCGCCAGCACCGCGGGGGAGCCCTACAATGAGCAGTTCTTC. The variable domain in full, completed from reference TRBV5-1 and TRBJ2-1, reads KAGVTQTPRYLIKTRGQQVTLSCSPISGHRSVSWYQQTPGQGLQFLFEYFSETQRNKGNFPGRFSGRQFSNSRSEMNVSTLELGDSALYLCASTAGEPYNEQFFGPGTRLTVL.